This TCR beta chain was retrieved from a study of cytomegalovirus exposure and HLA in healthy donors. Study-wide background: For the approximately 390 genotyped donors, over 80% fell within the Caucasian-associated ancestry cluster.

In germline, CDR1 is SGHVS, CDR2 FQNEAQ. V dropped 6 bases and J dropped 4; count of bases not matched to a gene: 13. The CDR3 covers 16 residues. Primers for the PCR totalled 60 Vbeta and 13 Jbeta. This table comes from immunoSEQ multiplex PCR, and its TCRdb copy is limited to in-frame clones, with some not included. Its clone listing holds roughly 200,000 clones. Sequenced input: PBMCs. The clonotype comes from a man aged 25-45 years in good health and CMV-seronegative. The J gene is TRBJ2-7, the V gene TRBV7-8; 9 positions agree with TRBD2. CDR3 sequence (DNA): TGTGCCAGCAGTTCAAACACCGGGACTAGCAGGTACGAGCAGTACTTC. It encodes CASSSNTGTSRYEQYF.